This T cell receptor beta chain was identified in a study of PD-1 blockade in classical Hodgkin lymphoma. Study-wide findings and caveats: The repertoire differences lack a defined cause, possibly disease activity or prior therapy. Patients with a complete response exhibited baseline diversity comparable to newly diagnosed patients. In CD4+ cells, TCR diversity went up significantly by C4D1, but in CD8+ cells it did not.

As for this clone: The target antigen is unknown.

Brentuximab vedotin exposure varied among the patients, all of whom had relapsed after autologous stem cell transplantation. TCRdb's table, derived via immunoSEQ multiplex PCR, lists solely in-frame clones and lacks some. The top ten hold 20% to 25% of the sample, which has over 70,000 clones, 89% seen once. V gave up 2 bases and J gave up 2 bases; unmatched junction bases: 14. Germline V gene lookup returns CDR1 LNHDA and CDR2 SQIVND (reference sequence). CDR3 length: 20 amino acids. The origin of this receptor is a human donor with classical Hodgkin lymphoma. The genes are TRBV19 and TRBJ2-1, with 11 bases that match TRBD2. The input for sequencing was peripheral blood mononuclear cells (PBMCs), taken at baseline. DNA of the CDR3: TGTGCCAGTAGTATAACGACAGAATCCGGGACTAGCGGAACCTACAATGAGCAGTTCTTC. Translated: CASSITTESGTSGTYNEQFF.